This T cell receptor beta chain was observed in a study of healthy donors' naive CD4 and CD8 T cells. This CDR3 is built from 13 residues. With 0 bases removed from V and 4 bases from J, the gap between germline ends came to 9 bases. Per the germline V gene, CDR1 is DFQATT and CDR2 is SNEGSKA (reference sequence). Each TCR library used 500 ng of total RNA and a linear amplification protocol. A single record per CDR3 protein comes from TCRdb applying MiXCR to the reads. The sample carries 150,000 to 200,000 distinct CDR3 sequences, around 74% recorded once. The receptor comes from a pool of human donors in good health; the sample pools cells from several healthy donors. Sequencing was carried out using naive CD4+ and CD8+ T cells sorted from blood, pooled from several donors. This sequence joins TRBV20-1 and TRBJ1-1; D possibly corresponds to TRBD1 (6 bases). CDR3 region: CSARDLQGTEAFF. In nucleotides, the CDR3 is TGCAGTGCTAGAGATCTACAGGGCACTGAAGCTTTCTTT.